Presented here are 25 T cell receptor beta chains from one specimen sequenced in a study of blood T cell repertoires in COVID-19. Clones were sequenced by immunoSEQ multiplex PCR, and TCRdb holds only the in-frame ones, with some missing. The table has roughly 200,000 clones, approximately 86% seen once; the top ten hold more than 1.4%. The sequenced sample was peripheral blood. Source of these receptors: a man aged 18 to 30 with active or convalescent COVID-19.

The chain recombines TRBV27 with TRBJ2-1; 13 bases match TRBD2. The CDR3 spans 14 residues. With 6 bases clipped from V and 8 bases from J, the junction kept 4 bases outside the gene matches. The V gene's germline CDR1 is MNHEY and CDR2 SMNVEV (reference sequence). The CDR3 loop reads CASSLLAGGDEQFF. CDR3 DNA: TGTGCCAGCAGCCTACTAGCGGGAGGGGATGAGCAGTTCTTC.

The chain employs TRBV7-8 and TRBJ2-2; D unclear. CDR1 is SGHVS, CDR2 FQNEAQ, per germline. V was cut by 5 bases and J by 6 bases, with 7 bases left in between. This CDR3 is built from 12 residues. CDR3 region: CASSPVAGELFF. The CDR3, as DNA: TGTGCCAGCAGCCCGGTCGCCGGGGAGCTGTTTTTT.

The chain uses TRBV19 and TRBJ2-6; TRBD2 matches 10 bases. After removal of 3 bases from V and 0 bases from J, the junction contained 17 bases not matched to a gene. This CDR3 contains 22 residues. Germline CDR1 and CDR2: LNHDA and SQIVND (reference sequence). The DNA for the CDR3 is TGTGCCAGTAGTATTTCCGGACTAGCGGCTTTCGAACTGATCTCTGGGGCCAACGTCCTGACTTTC. Translated: CASSISGLAAFELISGANVLTF.

In nucleotides, the CDR3 is TGTGCCAGCAGCGTAGCGTCGCATAGCCAAGAGACCCAGTACTTC. Encoded protein: CASSVASHSQETQYF. J is TRBJ2-5 and V is TRBV9, with no clear D. V lost 0 bases and J lost 1, with 10 bases in between. CDR3 length equals 15 residues. Germline CDR1 SGDLS, CDR2 YYNGEE.

Notes on this clone: Other nucleotide sequences from this sample produce the same CDR3. The chain carries TRBV5-4 and TRBJ2-3; the D gene is possibly TRBD2 (6 bases). The germline V gene encodes CDR1 SGHNT and CDR2 YYREEE (reference sequence). V lost 2 bases to trimming and J lost 5 bases, with 6 bases between them. This CDR3 is built from 12 residues. CDR3 protein: CASSLAGDTQYF. The CDR3 coding sequence is TGTGCCAGCAGCTTAGCGGGAGATACGCAGTATTTT.

The rearrangement uses TRBV27 and TRBJ1-3, with D perhaps matching TRBD1 (5 bases). CDR1 MNHEY and CDR2 SMNVEV come from the germline V gene (reference sequence). The CDR3 loop spans 16 amino acids. V lost 2 bases to trimming and J lost 0 bases, with 11 bases between them. Written as DNA, the CDR3 is TGTGCCAGCAGTTTAGGGGCGGCATCCTCTGGAAACACCATATATTTT. Protein sequence: CASSLGAASSGNTIYF.

This chain connects TRBV19 to TRBJ2-3, with 9 bases aligning to TRBD1. Per the germline V gene, CDR1 is LNHDA and CDR2 is SQIVND (reference sequence). The length of the CDR3 is 14 residues. J was trimmed by 7 bases and V by 3 bases; bases with no gene match: 5. CDR3 nucleotides: TGTGCCAGTAGTATGGACAGGGGTGCGAATACGCAGTATTTT. Protein product: CASSMDRGANTQYF. Variable domain in full (rest from reference TRBV19 and TRBJ2-3): DGGITQSPKYLFRKEGQNVTLSCEQNLNHDAMYWYRQDPGQGLRLIYYSQIVNDFQKGDIAEGYSVSREKKESFPLTVTSAQKNPTAFYLCASSMDRGANTQYFGPGTRLTVL.

The V gene is TRBV5-1, the J gene TRBJ2-3; no reliable D call. Trimming removed 0 bases at V and 3 bases at J, with 11 bases between. Germline V gene data show CDR1 as SGHRS and CDR2 as YFSETQ. This CDR3 is built from 15 residues. Written as DNA, the CDR3 is TGCGCCAGCAGCTTGGGTCCGCTCGGGACAGATACGCAGTATTTT. This translates into CASSLGPLGTDTQYF.

The rearrangement links TRBV6-5 to TRBJ1-2; no clear D gene. CDR3 length: 13 residues. Germline loops: CDR1 MNHEY, CDR2 SVGAGI. The V end lost 6 bases, the J end lost 2 bases, and 10 bases lay between the germline ends. The CDR3 sequence: CASSLRENYGYTF. CDR3 sequence (DNA): TGTGCCAGCAGCCTACGGGAAAACTATGGCTACACCTTC.

CDR3 residues: CASSQSGIFTDTQYF. As DNA, the CDR3 is TGTGCCAGCAGTCAAAGCGGGATTTTCACAGATACGCAGTATTTT. The V gene is TRBV2, the J gene TRBJ2-3, with 7 bases matching TRBD2. The CDR3 is 15 amino acids. V lost 5 bases, J lost 2 bases, and 7 bases stayed unmatched. Germline-derived CDR1 and CDR2 are SNHLY and FYNNEI.

This chain uses TRBV10-3 with TRBJ1-4; perhaps TRBD1 as D (6 bases). Between the trimmed V and J ends, which lost 4 bases and 7 bases, there was a span of 13 bases. Germline V gene data show CDR1 as ENHRY and CDR2 as SYGVKD. The CDR3 is 14 amino acids. The CDR3 is CAISVGGAGEKLFF. The CDR3 coding sequence is TGTGCCATCAGTGTGGGGGGGGCAGGTGAAAAACTGTTTTTT.

The chain carries TRBV7-8 and TRBJ1-5; TRBD1 agrees at 7 bases. This CDR3 is 15 amino acids long. Germline loops: CDR1 SGHVS, CDR2 FQNEAQ. Trimming at V came to 0 bases and at J to 6 bases, leaving 5 bases not matched to a gene. The CDR3 DNA is TGTGCCAGCAGCTTAGCGTTACAGGGGCGTCAGCCCCAGCATTTT. The encoded protein is CASSLALQGRQPQHF.

The chain uses TRBV5-8 and TRBJ1-5; the match to TRBD1 covers 7 bases. The CDR3 sequence is 15 residues long. Trimming took 4 bases from V and 2 from J; bases not matched to a gene: 6. Germline V lookup: CDR1 SGHTS, CDR2 YDEGEE. CDR3 in amino acids: CASSADRPGNQPQHF. The CDR3 DNA follows: TGTGCCAGCAGCGCGGACAGGCCTGGCAATCAGCCCCAGCATTTT.

This clone came up a few times. The rearrangement links TRBV18 to TRBJ1-4, with unresolved D. V was trimmed by 1 base and J by 8 bases, leaving 17 bases between them. Germline V gives CDR1 KGHSH, CDR2 LQKENI. This CDR3 is built from 16 residues. The DNA of the CDR3 is TGTGCCAGCTCACCACAACGGACTGAGAGTAGGGAAAAACTGTTTTTT. This codes for CASSPQRTESREKLFF.

CDR3 nucleotide sequence: TGTGCCAGTAGTGTCCCCGGGACAGCATATGAAAAACTGTTTTTT. This codes for CASSVPGTAYEKLFF. The chain combines TRBV19 with TRBJ1-4, with TRBD1 matching over 7 bases. V gave up 5 bases and J gave up 6 bases; unmatched junction bases: 9. Germline V gives CDR1 LNHDA, CDR2 SQIVND (reference sequence). The CDR3 loop spans 15 amino acids.

The rearrangement uses TRBV6-5 and TRBJ2-1; 15 bases are shared with TRBD2. The CDR3 extends over 16 amino acids. V trimming: 4 bases; J trimming: 8 bases; junction bases outside the gene matches: 6. Per germline, CDR1 MNHEY and CDR2 SVGAGI. The CDR3 DNA sequence: TGTGCCAGCAGTTCGCCGGGACTAGCGGGAGGTTATGAGCAGTTCTTC. The encoded protein is CASSSPGLAGGYEQFF.

The chain is built from TRBV13 and TRBJ1-4, with 7 bases fitting TRBD1. The CDR3 runs 15 residues. Trimming cost V 5 bases and J 5 bases; bases outside gene matches: 8. Germline loops: CDR1 PRHDT, CDR2 FYEKMQ (reference sequence). CDR3 protein: CASSPYRGLNEKLFF. CDR3 DNA sequence: TGTGCCAGCAGCCCCTACAGGGGCTTGAATGAAAAACTGTTTTTT.

The gene calls are TRBV5-4 and TRBJ2-3; 11 bases are a match to TRBD2. The CDR3 totals 17 residues. V lost 3 bases and J lost 2; bases outside the gene matches: 8. Germline V gives CDR1 SGHNT, CDR2 YYREEE (reference sequence). The CDR3 DNA reads TGTGCCAGCAGCTCTGGGGGGGGACTAGCGGCCACAGATACGCAGTATTTT. Encoded protein: CASSSGGGLAATDTQYF.

This sequence joins TRBV28 and TRBJ2-6; TRBD2 is a possible D gene (6 bases). Trimming removed 5 bases from V and 0 bases from J, with 11 bases in between. The CDR3 spans 16 residues. CDR1 is MDHEN and CDR2 is SYDVKM in the germline V gene. The CDR3 loop reads CASSRTTFSGANVLTF. CDR3 sequence (DNA): TGTGCCAGCAGTAGGACTACCTTCTCTGGGGCCAACGTCCTGACTTTC. The full variable domain, its missing parts supplied by reference TRBV28 and TRBJ2-6, is DVKVTQSSRYLVKRTGEKVFLECVQDMDHENMFWYRQDPGLGLRLIYFSYDVKMKEKGDIPEGYSVSREKKERFSLILESASTNQTSMYLCASSRTTFSGANVLTFGAGSRLTVL.

This clone was observed a single time. This rearrangement joins TRBV27 to TRBJ1-1, with D possibly matching TRBD1 (5 bases). The CDR3 has 14 amino acids. Germline V gives CDR1 MNHEY, CDR2 SMNVEV (reference sequence). Trimming took 6 bases from V and 1 from J, leaving 12 bases between them. CDR3 sequence reads: CASSRQTSNTEAFF. In DNA, the CDR3 is TGTGCCAGCAGCCGACAGACTTCGAACACTGAAGCTTTCTTT.

The chain joins TRBV3-1 (or the pseudogene TRBV3-2) to TRBJ2-7; 8 bases are a match to TRBD2. Unmatched junction bases numbered 4, after V lost 0 bases and J lost 3 bases. This CDR3 has 15 residues. CDR1 LGHDT and CDR2 YNNKEL come from the germline V gene (reference sequence). The CDR3 region is CASSQDTSGVYEQYF. DNA for the CDR3: TGTGCCAGCAGCCAAGATACTAGCGGCGTCTACGAGCAGTACTTC.

This chain uses TRBV29-1 with TRBJ2-1, with 8 bases matching TRBD2. This CDR3 contains 17 residues. From germline, CDR1 is SQVTM and CDR2 ANQGSEA. V lost 0 bases to trimming and J lost 3 bases; unmatched junction nucleotides: 10. CDR3 loop: CSVEDQWLAGDYNEQFF. CDR3 sequence (DNA): TGCAGCGTTGAAGATCAGTGGCTAGCGGGTGACTACAATGAGCAGTTCTTC.

This chain links TRBV7-9 with TRBJ2-4; 14 positions agree with TRBD2. Per germline, CDR1 SEHNR and CDR2 FQNEAQ (reference sequence). CDR3 length equals 18 residues. V was clipped by 4 bases and J by 0 bases; unmatched bases: 5. CDR3 loop: CASSSRTSGRLAKNIQYF. CDR3 in DNA: TGTGCCAGCAGCTCAAGGACTAGCGGGAGGCTAGCCAAAAACATTCAGTACTTC.

This clone was counted a few times. The chain combines TRBV7-9 with TRBJ2-7; the D gene is possibly TRBD2 (6 bases). Germline-derived CDR1 and CDR2 are SEHNR and FQNEAQ (reference sequence). V was clipped by 3 bases and J by 3 bases, with 12 bases between them. The CDR3 contains 14 residues. The CDR3 is CASSLGVGGYEQYF. CDR3 sequence (DNA): TGTGCCAGCAGCTTGGGTGTGGGGGGCTACGAGCAGTACTTC.

The chain combines TRBV5-1 with TRBJ1-2; tentative D call: TRBD1 (5 bases). Trimming removed 1 base at V and 2 bases at J, with 6 bases between. Germline lookup yields CDR1 SGHRS and CDR2 YFSETQ. CDR3 size: 13 residues. CDR3 sequence reads: CASSLNRNYGYTF. In DNA form, the CDR3 reads TGCGCCAGCAGCTTGAACAGGAACTATGGCTACACCTTC.